The sequence of this T cell receptor beta chain was determined in a study of cytomegalovirus exposure and HLA in healthy donors. 60 Vbeta and 13 Jbeta primers were used in PCR. Using immunoSEQ multiplex PCR, the repertoire was profiled, and TCRdb retains in-frame clones only, with some absent. The sample lists roughly 200,000 clones, roughly 79% occurring once. The clonotype was recovered from a man aged 30 to 45 in good health and CMV-seronegative. The specimen sequenced was PBMCs.

The CDR3 bases are TGTGCCAGCAACTTCTTAACCGGGTCAAACAATGAGCAGTTCTTC. It specifies CASNFLTGSNNEQFF. The chain combines TRBV5-5 with TRBJ2-1; D gene uncertain. The CDR3 contains 15 residues. V lost 6 bases, J lost 5 bases, and 18 bases lay in between. Germline values: CDR1 SGHKS, CDR2 YYEKEE (reference sequence).